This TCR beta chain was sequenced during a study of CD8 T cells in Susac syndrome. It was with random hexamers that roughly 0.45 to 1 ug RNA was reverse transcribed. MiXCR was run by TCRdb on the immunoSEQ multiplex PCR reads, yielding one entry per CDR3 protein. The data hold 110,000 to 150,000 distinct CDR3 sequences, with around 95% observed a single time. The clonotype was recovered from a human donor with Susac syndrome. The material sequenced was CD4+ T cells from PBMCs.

The CDR3 region is CASTLNDRAYGYTF. The CDR3 DNA is TGTGCCAGCACCCTAAATGACAGGGCCTATGGCTACACCTTC. The chain employs TRBV7-9 and TRBJ1-2; 7 nucleotides match TRBD1. The CDR3 length is 14 residues. CDR1 is SEHNR and CDR2 is FQNEAQ in the germline V gene (reference sequence). With 7 bases clipped from V and 4 bases from J, the junction kept 9 bases outside the gene matches. The full variable domain, its missing parts supplied by reference TRBV7-9 and TRBJ1-2, is DTGVSQNPRHKITKRGQNVTFRCDPISEHNRLYWYRQTLGQGPEFLTYFQNEAQLEKSRLLSDRFSAERPKGSFSTLEIQRTEQGDSAMYLCASTLNDRAYGYTFGSGTRLTVV.